This is a list of T cell receptor beta chains from one sample in a study of CD8+ T cells in alopecia areata. The repertoire was sequenced with immunoSEQ multiplex PCR; TCRdb's copy has only in-frame clones and lacks some. The table shows more than 90,000 clones, with roughly 56% occurring only once. This specimen was CD8+ T cells sorted from blood, taken at approximately week 60, from a patient treated with tofacitinib. The receptors stem from a human donor with alopecia areata. Both conserved end residues are part of each CDR3. D genes are given only for firm matches. Size values are once, few and many counts, or a class for expanded clones, and some rows have none.

V gene	D gene	clone size	J gene	CDR3 DNA	CDR3 protein
TRBV5-1	-	-	TRBJ2-7	TGCGCCAGCAGCTCATCCTACGAGCAGTACTTC	CASSSSYEQYF
TRBV12-5	-	few	TRBJ1-6	TGTGCTAGTGGTTTGGACCCCCCGAATTCACCCCTCCACTTT	CASGLDPPNSPLHF
TRBV13	TRBD1	-	TRBJ1-1	TGTGCCAGCAGCTTCACCGGGACAGGTGGTGAAGCTTTCTTT	CASSFTGTGGEAFF
TRBV30	-	few	TRBJ1-5	TGTGCCTGGAGTGGGGGAAACAATCAGCCCCAGCATTTT	CAWSGGNNQPQHF
TRBV29-1	-	-	TRBJ2-2	TGCAGCGTTGAGGTGGCAGGGAACACCGGGGAGCTGTTTTTT	CSVEVAGNTGELFF
TRBV6-5	-	-	TRBJ2-7	TGTGCCAGCAGCCAACCCGCGGCAGGACCCTACGAGCAGTACTTC	CASSQPAAGPYEQYF
TRBV4-1	TRBD1	-	TRBJ2-1	TGCGCCAGCAGCCAGGTACCCGGGACAGGGTATTTGGGGTCCTACAATGAGCAGTTCTTC	CASSQVPGTGYLGSYNEQFF
TRBV29-1	TRBD1	-	TRBJ2-7	TGCAGCGCTATATCGACACAGGGGAGCTCCTACGAGCAGTACTTC	CSAISTQGSSYEQYF
TRBV29-1	-	-	TRBJ2-1	TGCAGCGCAGGGACCTACAATGAGCAGTTCTTC	CSAGTYNEQFF
TRBV2	-	few	TRBJ1-1	TGTGCCAGCATGGTCCGTAACACTGAAGCTTTCTTT	CASMVRNTEAFF
TRBV7-2	TRBD1	-	TRBJ1-5	TGTGCCAGCAGCTTAAGGACAGGGAACGATCAGCCCCAGCATTTT	CASSLRTGNDQPQHF
TRBV4-1	-	-	TRBJ2-7	TGCGCCAGCAGCCAAGATTTAGGGGCCTACGAGCAGTACTTC	CASSQDLGAYEQYF
TRBV27	TRBD1	-	TRBJ1-2	TGTGCCAGCAGTTTGTCAGGGGGCGGTAACTATGGCTACACCTTC	CASSLSGGGNYGYTF
TRBV4-2	-	-	TRBJ2-3	TGTGCCAGCAGCCAAGATTCCCCTAGCACAGATACGCAGTATTTT	CASSQDSPSTDTQYF
TRBV7-2	-	-	TRBJ2-5	TGTGCCAGCAGCTCGACGGGATCCCTATTGACCCAGTACTTC	CASSSTGSLLTQYF
TRBV19	-	-	TRBJ2-5	TGTGCCAGTAGTAGGACCGAGCAAGAGACCCAGTACTTC	CASSRTEQETQYF
TRBV4-1	-	-	TRBJ1-1	TGCGCCAGCAGCATGCTCGGGAACACTGAAGCTTTCTTT	CASSMLGNTEAFF
TRBV6-6	TRBD2	-	TRBJ2-7	TGTGCCAGCAGTATCGGGGGGGCGGAGAACTACGAGCAGTACTTC	CASSIGGAENYEQYF
TRBV9	TRBD1	-	TRBJ2-3	TGTGCCAGCAGCGTAGGACAGGGGATGGATACGCAGTATTTT	CASSVGQGMDTQYF
TRBV29-1	-	-	TRBJ2-7	TGCAGCGTTGAAAAGCAGGGGCATTCGTACTTC	CSVEKQGHSYF
TRBV6-5	-	-	TRBJ2-5	TGTGCCAGCAGTTACAGGCAGGGCGCCGAGACCCAGTACTTC	CASSYRQGAETQYF
TRBV9	TRBD1	few	TRBJ2-7	TGTGCCAGCAGCAGGACAGGGAATGAGGAGTACGAGCAGTACTTC	CASSRTGNEEYEQYF